This T cell receptor beta chain was documented in a study of blood T cell repertoires in COVID-19. About the research overall: PBMCs, B-cell-depleted T cells, or T cells provided the cDNA or gDNA that made up the material.

As handled by the study authors: For nucleated cells, counts were estimated from reference gene primer amplification. The repertoire was sequenced with immunoSEQ multiplex PCR; TCRdb's copy has only in-frame clones and lacks some. The V and J calls and clone size come from that table; D and trimming were worked out from the DNA. The sample includes some 83,000 clones, roughly 79% of them seen just once. This clone showed up just a few times. Germline CDR1 and CDR2: MRHNA and SNTAGT. Trimming cost V 3 bases and J 10 bases, with 16 bases left between them. The length of the CDR3 is 15 residues. The clonotype originates from a man older than 75 with acute or convalescent COVID-19. The chain uses TRBV6-4 and TRBJ1-6; D is possibly TRBD1 (6 bases). The sequencing sample was made of peripheral blood. CDR3 coding DNA: TGTGCCAGCAGTGAAGAATGGGGGACACACTCACCCCTCCACTTT. Its translation: CASSEEWGTHSPLHF.